This TCR beta chain was retrieved from a study of blood T cell repertoires in COVID-19. Study background: The analysed material was cDNA or gDNA that came from T cells, B-cell-depleted T cells, or PBMCs.

The CDR3 contains 16 residues. V was clipped by 4 bases and J by 0 bases; unmatched bases: 6. Per the germline V gene, CDR1 is SGHAT and CDR2 is FQNNGV. Clones were read by immunoSEQ multiplex PCR, and TCRdb kept only the in-frame ones, dropping some. The sample has more than 200,000 clones, 81% seen once. This receptor was identified in a woman aged 80 or over with acute or convalescent COVID-19. V is TRBV11-2 and J is TRBJ2-3, with 8 bases that match TRBD2. The sample consisted of peripheral blood. This chain's CDR3 is CASSSFGGASTDTQYF. In nucleotides, the CDR3 is TGTGCCAGCAGCTCCTTCGGGGGGGCTAGCACAGATACGCAGTATTTT.